This T cell receptor beta chain was profiled in a study of shared clonotypes between healthy human individuals. Study-wide results and limits: Naive CD4 clonotypes overlapped across a handful of donors at about 5.2%.

Turning to this clone: The antigen is undetermined.

Cells designated naive CD8 were CD45RO-negative and were positively selected for CCR7, with terminally differentiated effector memory CD45RA+ cells excluded. Germline CDR1 is MGHRA and CDR2 is YSYEKL. V trimming: 5 bases; J trimming: 0 bases; junction bases outside the gene matches: 10. The CDR3 runs to 17 residues. In the original analysis: ImmunoSEQ only sent back junction sequences with no quality scores, so filtering was done differently. Sequencing used immunoSEQ multiplex PCR; TCRdb keeps in-frame clones, though not all of them. V, J and clone size are taken as reported in that table, and D and trimming were inferred from the DNA itself. This table holds 1.5 million to 2.5 million clones, about 94% found once.

The receptor's source is a man between 18 and 29 years old in good health. This chain joins TRBV4-1 and TRBJ1-3, with 7 bases fitting TRBD1. Material for sequencing was naive CD8+ T cells sorted from blood. CDR3 region: CASSGGTATSSGNTIYF. CDR3 DNA: TGCGCCAGCAGCGGCGGGACAGCCACCTCCTCTGGAAACACCATATATTTT.